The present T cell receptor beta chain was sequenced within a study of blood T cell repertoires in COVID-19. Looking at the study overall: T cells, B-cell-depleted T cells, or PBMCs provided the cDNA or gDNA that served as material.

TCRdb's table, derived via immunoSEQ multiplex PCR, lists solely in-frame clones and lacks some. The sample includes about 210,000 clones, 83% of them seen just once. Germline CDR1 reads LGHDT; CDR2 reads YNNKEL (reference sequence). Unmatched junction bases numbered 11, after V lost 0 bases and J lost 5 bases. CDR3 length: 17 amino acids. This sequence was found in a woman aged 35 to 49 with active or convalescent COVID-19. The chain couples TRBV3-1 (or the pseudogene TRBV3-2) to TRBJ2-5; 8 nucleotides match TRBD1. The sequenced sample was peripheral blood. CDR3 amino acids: CASSQDRAGGLLETQYF. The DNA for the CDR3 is TGTGCCAGCAGCCAAGATCGCGCAGGGGGCTTACTGGAGACCCAGTACTTC.